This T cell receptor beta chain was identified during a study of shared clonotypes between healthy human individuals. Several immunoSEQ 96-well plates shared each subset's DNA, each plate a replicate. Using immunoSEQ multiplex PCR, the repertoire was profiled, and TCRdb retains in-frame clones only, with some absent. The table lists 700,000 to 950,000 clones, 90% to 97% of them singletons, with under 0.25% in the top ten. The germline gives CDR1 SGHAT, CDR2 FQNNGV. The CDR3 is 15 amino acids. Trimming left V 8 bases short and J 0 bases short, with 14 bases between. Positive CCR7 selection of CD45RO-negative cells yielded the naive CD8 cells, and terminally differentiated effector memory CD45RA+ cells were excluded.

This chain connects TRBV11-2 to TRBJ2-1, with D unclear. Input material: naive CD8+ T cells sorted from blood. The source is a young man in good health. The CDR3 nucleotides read TGTGCCAGCTCCGTAGGACCGAGCTCCTACAATGAGCAGTTCTTC. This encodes CASSVGPSSYNEQFF. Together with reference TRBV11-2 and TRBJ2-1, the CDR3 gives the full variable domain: EAGVAQSPRYKIIEKRQSVAFWCNPISGHATLYWYQQILGQGPKLLIQFQNNGVVDDSQLPKDRFSAERLKGVDSTLKIQPAKLEDSAVYLCASSVGPSSYNEQFFGPGTRLTVL.